The 25 T cell receptor beta chains in this list originate from one sample, sequenced in a study of T cells in Graves' hyperthyroidism and ophthalmopathy (dated by TCRdb to the late 2010s). Library generation was performed with multiplex PCR. Sequencing relied on an Illumina HiSeq 2000. The TCR beta CDR3 regions were amplified from the RNA transcripts. A first-round RT-PCR of the TCR CDR3 used the HTBI primer set with the Qiagen OneStep RT-PCR kit. The public reads were reprocessed in TCRdb via fastp at Q25 and MiXCR, keeping in-frame beta chains. Entries that share a CDR3 protein sequence are merged under the most common genes and DNA. Within this sample are around 520,000 distinct CDR3 sequences, with under 15% of them counted one time only. The ten largest clonotypes hold over 15% of the sample. Sequences were obtained from blood. The receptors shown here come from a woman aged 18-29 years with Graves' hyperthyroidism.

This clonotype has more than one count but fewer than ten. The chain combines TRBV25-1 with TRBJ2-3; 12 nucleotides agree with TRBD2. Germline trimming cut 5 bases from V and 3 bases from J; bases unmatched to any gene: 6. The CDR3 spans 16 residues. The V gene's germline CDR1 is MGHDK and CDR2 SYGVNS. The CDR3: CASSYWGTSGTDTQYF. CDR3 coding DNA: TGTGCCAGCAGTTACTGGGGGACTAGCGGGACAGATACGCAGTATTTT.

There are a few counts of this clonotype. This sequence joins TRBV9 and TRBJ1-1; D is unclear. This CDR3 contains 14 residues. In germline, CDR1 is SGDLS, CDR2 YYNGEE. Trimming cost V 1 base and J 0 bases, with 7 bases left between them. CDR3 sequence (DNA): TGTGCCAGCAGCGTAAGAAGCGTGAACACTGAAGCTTTCTTT. Its translation: CASSVRSVNTEAFF.

This clonotype showed up many times. The chain has TRBV3-1 and TRBJ2-1; D is uncertain. CDR3 length equals 15 residues. Trimming shortened V by 4 bases and J by 7 bases, and 17 bases separated the two germline ends. Germline V gene sequence: CDR1 LGHDT, CDR2 YNNKEL (reference sequence). The CDR3 DNA sequence: TGTGCCAGCAGCCCCGATGGGTTGGGGTTTAATGAGCAGTTCTTC. It translates to CASSPDGLGFNEQFF.

This clonotype was recorded many times. V usage is TRBV6-1 and J usage is TRBJ1-6; 7 bases align to TRBD1. The CDR3 consists of 15 residues. In germline, CDR1 is MNHNS, CDR2 SASEGT. V dropped 10 bases and J dropped 6; count of bases not matched to a gene: 12. The CDR3 DNA reads TGTGCCACCGGAGAGGGGGCATCTCCTAATTCACCCCTCCACTTT. Translating gives CATGEGASPNSPLHF.

The rearrangement links TRBV20-1 to TRBJ2-1; TRBD2 matches 9 bases. Germline assignment: CDR1 DFQATT and CDR2 SNEGSKA (reference sequence). Germline trimming cut 5 bases from V and 5 bases from J; bases unmatched to any gene: 13. There are 16 residues in the CDR3. The CDR3 here is CSASGPAGGFHNEQFF. Written as DNA, the CDR3 is TGCAGTGCTTCCGGACCAGCGGGAGGCTTCCACAATGAGCAGTTCTTC.

This clonotype has just a few counts. The chain has TRBV18 and TRBJ2-1; D may match TRBD1 or TRBD2 (6 bases each). Germline CDR1 reads KGHSH; CDR2 reads LQKENI. This CDR3 has 17 residues. The ends were cut back, 0 bases at V and 6 bases at J, with 18 bases in the middle. This chain's CDR3 is CASSPPRGRGTTNEQFF. The DNA of the CDR3 is TGTGCCAGCTCACCACCCCGGGGGCGCGGGACAACCAATGAGCAGTTCTTC.

This clonotype was seen at least ten times. The chain carries TRBV5-1 and TRBJ2-2; the D is unclear. This CDR3 is built from 18 residues. V gave up 4 bases and J gave up 6 bases, with 25 bases separating them. CDR1 and CDR2 from the germline V gene are SGHRS and YFSETQ. CDR3 in DNA: TGCGCCAGCAGCCGGTTACTTCTCGACATGACGGGTCCCGGGGAGCTGTTTTTT. As protein: CASSRLLLDMTGPGELFF.

This clonotype was counted a few times. The chain employs TRBV7-3 and TRBJ2-1, with D unresolved. Between the trimmed V and J ends, which lost 5 bases and 9 bases, there was a span of 2 bases. CDR3 length equals 9 residues. Germline-derived CDR1 and CDR2 are SGHTA and FQGTGA. CDR3 loop: CASSREQFF. Written as DNA, the CDR3 is TGTGCCAGCAGCCGTGAGCAGTTCTTC.

This clonotype was seen repeatedly, ten times or more. The chain couples TRBV11-3 to TRBJ2-1; D unresolved. Between the trimmed V and J ends, which lost 2 bases and 2 bases, there was a span of 13 bases. Germline V CDR1 and CDR2: SGHNT, YENEEA. This CDR3 contains 16 residues. CDR3 amino acids: CASSLHPTAPYNEQFF. CDR3 DNA sequence: TGTGCCAGCAGCTTACACCCCACCGCTCCCTACAATGAGCAGTTCTTC.

The sample holds a few counts of this clonotype. This chain joins TRBV19 and TRBJ1-1; D gene uncertain. The CDR3 spans 14 residues. With 3 bases removed from V and 5 bases from J, the gap between germline ends came to 13 bases. CDR1 is LNHDA and CDR2 is SQIVND in the germline V gene (reference sequence). The CDR3 protein is CASSITPGETEAFF. The CDR3 DNA reads as TGTGCCAGTAGTATCACTCCCGGTGAAACTGAAGCTTTCTTT.

This clonotype was counted a few times. This chain joins TRBV27 and TRBJ2-2; TRBD2 aligns across 7 bases. V shed 2 bases, J shed 4 bases, and the junction held 4 bases outside the gene matches. Germline values: CDR1 MNHEY, CDR2 SMNVEV (reference sequence). The CDR3 extends over 15 amino acids. The CDR3 nucleotides read TGTGCCAGCAGTTTACGGGACTACCTCACCGGGGAGCTGTTTTTT. Amino acids: CASSLRDYLTGELFF.

This clonotype was seen repeatedly, ten times or more. V usage is TRBV3-1 and J usage is TRBJ2-5; D might be TRBD2 (6 bases). The CDR3 runs to 12 residues. The germline V gene encodes CDR1 LGHDT and CDR2 YNNKEL (reference sequence). V was cut by 6 bases and J by 5 bases, with 10 bases left in between. The CDR3 bases are TGTGCCAGCAGGCCCCGGGGGGAGACCCAGTACTTC. It yields the protein CASRPRGETQYF.

This clonotype was seen at least ten times. The chain uses TRBV15 and TRBJ2-3; tentative D call: TRBD1 (6 bases). Germline loops: CDR1 LNHNV, CDR2 YYDKDF (reference sequence). The V and J ends lost 8 bases and 5 bases respectively, with 11 bases between them. This CDR3 is built from 12 residues. The CDR3 region has the DNA TGTGCCACCGGCCTCAGGGGAGATACGCAGTATTTT. Translation: CATGLRGDTQYF.

J is TRBJ2-3 and V is TRBV7-9, with TRBD2 identical over 12 bases. The CDR3 length is 16 residues. Germline CDR1 is SEHNR and CDR2 is FQNEAQ (reference sequence). Trimming cost V 6 bases and J 5 bases; bases outside gene matches: 9. The CDR3 loop is CASRRLAGELGDTQYF. The CDR3, as DNA: TGTGCCAGCAGAAGACTAGCGGGAGAACTGGGAGATACGCAGTATTTT.

This clonotype was seen at least ten times. The V and J genes are TRBV18 and TRBJ1-1; tentatively, D is TRBD1 (5 bases). Germline CDR1 KGHSH, CDR2 LQKENI. V shed 3 bases and J shed 8 bases, with 16 bases lying between them. The CDR3 spans 14 residues. The CDR3 sequence: CASSPGVGEAEAFF. CDR3 bases: TGTGCCAGCTCACCCGGGGTAGGGGAGGCAGAAGCTTTCTTT.

This clonotype was counted a few times. This chain links TRBV19 with TRBJ1-5, with D unclear. The CDR3 is 16 residues long. The germline gives CDR1 LNHDA, CDR2 SQIVND (reference sequence). Trimming shortened V by 5 bases and J by 2 bases, and 16 bases separated the two germline ends. The CDR3 sequence: CASSPWRSSGNQPQHF. DNA of the CDR3: TGTGCCAGTAGTCCCTGGAGGAGCAGCGGCAATCAGCCCCAGCATTTT. Full variable domain (missing parts from reference TRBV19 and TRBJ1-5): DGGITQSPKYLFRKEGQNVTLSCEQNLNHDAMYWYRQDPGQGLRLIYYSQIVNDFQKGDIAEGYSVSREKKESFPLTVTSAQKNPTAFYLCASSPWRSSGNQPQHFGDGTRLSIL.

In this sample, this clonotype turned up a few times. This sequence joins TRBV19 and TRBJ1-5; TRBD1 is a possible D gene (5 bases). The CDR3 covers 17 residues. Trimming removed 1 base at V and 0 bases at J, with 13 bases between. In germline, CDR1 is LNHDA, CDR2 SQIVND (reference sequence). The CDR3, as DNA: TGTGCCAGTAGTATAGGCAGGGCCGGGGATAGCAATCAGCCCCAGCATTTT. Amino acids: CASSIGRAGDSNQPQHF.

The V and J genes are TRBV19 and TRBJ2-5, with 7 nucleotides matching TRBD1. Unmatched junction bases numbered 6, after V lost 10 bases and J lost 4 bases. The germline V gene encodes CDR1 LNHDA and CDR2 SQIVND (reference sequence). The CDR3 consists of 12 residues. The CDR3, as DNA: TGTGCCACCAGGGACAGTCGAGAGACCCAGTACTTC. Protein sequence: CATRDSRETQYF.

The chain combines TRBV5-5 with TRBJ1-4; D not certain. V was cut by 1 base and J by 8 bases, with 9 bases left in between. Germline V gene sequence: CDR1 SGHKS, CDR2 YYEKEE (reference sequence). This CDR3 has 13 amino acids. The CDR3 sequence is CASSLNIAEKLFF. For the CDR3, the DNA is TGTGCCAGCAGCTTGAACATTGCCGAAAAACTGTTTTTT.

This clonotype was counted many times. V usage is TRBV24-1 and J usage is TRBJ2-1; D is perhaps TRBD2 (7 bases). Between the trimmed V and J ends, which lost 4 bases and 7 bases, there was a span of 25 bases. In germline, CDR1 is KGHDR, CDR2 SFDVKD. This CDR3 has 18 amino acids. The CDR3 DNA follows: TGTGCCACCAGTGAGATGGGGACATACACTAGCGACGTTAATGAGCAGTTCTTC. It is translated as CATSEMGTYTSDVNEQFF.

This clonotype was seen many times. The chain combines TRBV13 with TRBJ2-1; TRBD2 matches 9 bases. The CDR3 is 17 amino acids. V trimming: 2 bases; J trimming: 4 bases; junction bases outside the gene matches: 9. Germline assignment: CDR1 PRHDT and CDR2 FYEKMQ (reference sequence). The CDR3 reads CASSLRGAGGPYNEQFF. The CDR3 region has the DNA TGTGCCAGCAGCTTAAGAGGTGCGGGAGGGCCGTACAATGAGCAGTTCTTC.

The rearrangement links TRBV27 to TRBJ2-3, with D perhaps TRBD1 (5 bases). CDR3 size: 14 residues. Germline V gives CDR1 MNHEY, CDR2 SMNVEV (reference sequence). Trimming shortened V by 3 bases and J by 4 bases, and 11 bases separated the two germline ends. CDR3 in amino acids: CASSLGRAADTQYF. Written as DNA, the CDR3 is TGTGCCAGCAGTTTGGGCAGGGCGGCAGATACGCAGTATTTT.

At least ten counts were recorded for this clonotype. The chain has TRBV5-1 and TRBJ2-5, with D possibly being TRBD2 (6 bases). The CDR3 consists of 17 residues. CDR1 and CDR2 (germline): SGHRS, YFSETQ. The V end lost 4 bases, the J end lost 5 bases, and 24 bases lay between the germline ends. CDR3 loop: CASSQEPGASVGETQYF. The CDR3, as DNA: TGCGCCAGCAGCCAAGAACCGGGAGCTAGCGTTGGGGAGACCCAGTACTTC. Drawing the rest from reference TRBV5-1 and TRBJ2-5, the complete variable domain is KAGVTQTPRYLIKTRGQQVTLSCSPISGHRSVSWYQQTPGQGLQFLFEYFSETQRNKGNFPGRFSGRQFSNSRSEMNVSTLELGDSALYLCASSQEPGASVGETQYFGPGTRLLVL.

This clonotype was detected ten times or more. This chain uses TRBV6-1 with TRBJ1-1, with no clear D. The CDR3 sequence is 12 residues long. Germline CDR1 is MNHNS and CDR2 is SASEGT. V lost 4 bases to trimming and J lost 8 bases, with 11 bases between them. The CDR3 sequence is CASSGDRHEAFF. The CDR3 nucleotides read TGTGCCAGCAGTGGCGATAGGCACGAAGCTTTCTTT.

The sample holds a few counts of this clonotype. The rearrangement joins TRBV24-1 to TRBJ1-4; 9 nucleotides agree with TRBD1. V gave up 2 bases and J gave up 8 bases; unmatched junction bases: 5. This CDR3 has 15 amino acids. CDR1 KGHDR and CDR2 SFDVKD come from the germline V gene. CDR3: CATSDSGTGFEKLFF. For the CDR3, the DNA is TGTGCCACCAGTGATTCAGGGACAGGGTTCGAAAAACTGTTTTTT.